The present TCR beta chain was sequenced within a study of blood T cell repertoires in COVID-19. Across the study: Sites in the United States, Italy and Spain provided acute and convalescent COVID-19 samples.

The germline V gene has CDR1 MRHNA and CDR2 SNTAGT. The J segment lost 3 bases and the V segment lost 6 bases, leaving 5 bases of the junction unmatched. The CDR3 covers 14 residues. The method was immunoSEQ multiplex PCR; TCRdb's version includes in-frame clones alone and lacks a portion of them. The sample has 90,000 to 140,000 clones; roughly 80% are singletons. This clone has just a few counts. The sequenced sample was peripheral blood. The TCR comes from an older woman with acute or convalescent COVID-19. The chain joins TRBV6-4 to TRBJ2-4; 7 bases line up with TRBD2. CDR3 coding DNA: TGTGCCAGCAGCACGGGGGGAGTCAAAAACATTCAGTACTTC. This sequence encodes CASSTGGVKNIQYF.